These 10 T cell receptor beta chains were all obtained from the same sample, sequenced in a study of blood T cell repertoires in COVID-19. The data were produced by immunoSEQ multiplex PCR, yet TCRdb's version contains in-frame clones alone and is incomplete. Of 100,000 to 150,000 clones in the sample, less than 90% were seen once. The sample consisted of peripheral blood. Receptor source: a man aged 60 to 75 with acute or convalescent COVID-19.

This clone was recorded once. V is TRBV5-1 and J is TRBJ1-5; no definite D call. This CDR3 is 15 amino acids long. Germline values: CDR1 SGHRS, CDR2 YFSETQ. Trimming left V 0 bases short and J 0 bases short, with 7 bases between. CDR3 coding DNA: TGCGCCAGCAGCTTGGACAGCTATAGCAATCAGCCCCAGCATTTT. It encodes CASSLDSYSNQPQHF. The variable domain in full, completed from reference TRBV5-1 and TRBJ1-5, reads KAGVTQTPRYLIKTRGQQVTLSCSPISGHRSVSWYQQTPGQGLQFLFEYFSETQRNKGNFPGRFSGRQFSNSRSEMNVSTLELGDSALYLCASSLDSYSNQPQHFGDGTRLSIL.

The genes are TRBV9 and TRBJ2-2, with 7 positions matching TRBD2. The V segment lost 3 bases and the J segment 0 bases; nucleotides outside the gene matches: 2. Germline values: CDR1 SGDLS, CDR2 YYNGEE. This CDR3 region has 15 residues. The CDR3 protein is CASSATSSNTGELFF. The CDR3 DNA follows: TGTGCCAGCAGCGCGACTAGCTCGAACACCGGGGAGCTGTTTTTT.

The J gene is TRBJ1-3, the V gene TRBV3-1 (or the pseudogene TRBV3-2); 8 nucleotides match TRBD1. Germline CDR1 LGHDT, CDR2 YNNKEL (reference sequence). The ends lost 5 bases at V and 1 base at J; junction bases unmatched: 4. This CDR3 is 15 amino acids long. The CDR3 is CASSTRTGSGNTIYF. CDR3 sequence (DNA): TGTGCCAGCAGCACCCGGACAGGGTCTGGAAACACCATATATTTT.

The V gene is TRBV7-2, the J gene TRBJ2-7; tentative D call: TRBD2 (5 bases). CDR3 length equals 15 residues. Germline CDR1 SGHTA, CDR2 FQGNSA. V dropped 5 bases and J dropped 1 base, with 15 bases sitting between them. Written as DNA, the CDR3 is TGTGCCAGCAGCCCGCGGGCCCAAGCGTCCTACGAGCAGTACTTC. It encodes CASSPRAQASYEQYF.

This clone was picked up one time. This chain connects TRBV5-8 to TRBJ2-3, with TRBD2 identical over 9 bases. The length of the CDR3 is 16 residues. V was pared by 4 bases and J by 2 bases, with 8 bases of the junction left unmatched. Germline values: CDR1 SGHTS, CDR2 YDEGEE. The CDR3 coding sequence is TGTGCCAGCAGCCTCCGACTAGCGGCGCTCACAGATACGCAGTATTTT. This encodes CASSLRLAALTDTQYF.

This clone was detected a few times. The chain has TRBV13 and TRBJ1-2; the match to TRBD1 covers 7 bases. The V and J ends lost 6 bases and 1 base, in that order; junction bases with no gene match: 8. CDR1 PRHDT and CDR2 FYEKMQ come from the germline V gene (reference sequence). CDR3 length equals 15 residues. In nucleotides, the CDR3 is TGTGCCAGCAGAGTAGGGACAGCGGATAACTATGGCTACACCTTC. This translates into CASRVGTADNYGYTF.

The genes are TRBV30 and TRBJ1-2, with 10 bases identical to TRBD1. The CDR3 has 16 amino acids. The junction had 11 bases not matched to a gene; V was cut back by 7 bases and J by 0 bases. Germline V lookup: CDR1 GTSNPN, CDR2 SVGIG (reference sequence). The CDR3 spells CAYGRTGGEANYGYTF. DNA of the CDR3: TGTGCCTACGGTAGGACAGGGGGGGAAGCTAACTATGGCTACACCTTC.

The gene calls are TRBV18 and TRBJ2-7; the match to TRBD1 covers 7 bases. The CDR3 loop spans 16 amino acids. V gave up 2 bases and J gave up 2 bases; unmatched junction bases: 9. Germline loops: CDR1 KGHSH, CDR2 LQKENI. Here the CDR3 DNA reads TGTGCCAGCTCACCAGCGACTTGGGACAGCCCCTACGAGCAGTACTTC. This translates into CASSPATWDSPYEQYF.

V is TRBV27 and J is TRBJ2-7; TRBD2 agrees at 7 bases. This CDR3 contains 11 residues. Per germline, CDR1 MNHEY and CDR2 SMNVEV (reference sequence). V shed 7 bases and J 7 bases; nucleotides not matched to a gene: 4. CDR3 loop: CASNGGREQYF. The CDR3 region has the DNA TGTGCCAGCAACGGGGGGAGAGAGCAGTACTTC.

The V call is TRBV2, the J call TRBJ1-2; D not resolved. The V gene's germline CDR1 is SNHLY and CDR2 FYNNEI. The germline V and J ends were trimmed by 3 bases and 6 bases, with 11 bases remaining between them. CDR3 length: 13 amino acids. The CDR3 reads CASSDWGDNGYTF. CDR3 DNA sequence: TGTGCCAGCAGTGATTGGGGAGATAATGGCTACACCTTC.